The present TCR beta chain was sequenced within a study of vaccination and CD4 T cells after COVID-19. Treatment in this sample: roughly 10-day PBMC culture with coronavirus spike peptide pools or control peptides (ViraFEST assay). Remarks on this clonotype: Its cognate antigen is unknown. Mismatch with germline at one junction end may stem from a read error.

The CDR3 spans 15 residues. CDR1 and CDR2 from the germline V gene are MGHRA and YSYEKL. Sequencing of DNA taken from cultured CD4+ T cells relied on the Oncomine TCR Beta short-read assay. TCRdb reanalysed the PCR reads using MiXCR and keeps one entry per CDR3 protein. This table holds fewer than 15,000 distinct CDR3 sequences, roughly 45% found once. The clonotype originates from a human donor who had recovered from COVID-19. The rearrangement uses TRBV4-1 and TRBJ1-2; D gene unclear. What was sequenced was CD4+ T cells from blood, cultured in vitro. Here the CDR3 DNA reads TGCGCCAGCAGCCAAGATACAGCCCCTTACTATGGCTACGCCTTC. The encoded protein is CASSQDTAPYYGYAF.